This TCR beta chain was obtained from a study of blood T cells in healthy people across ages. The CDR3 length is 14 residues. Germline CDR1 LGHDT, CDR2 YNNKEL (reference sequence). V shed 4 bases and J shed 3 bases, with 9 bases lying between them. With a J-beta primer mix and a sample-barcoded 5' primer, a second PCR ran about 7 to 12 cycles. Each cDNA was tagged by a template-switch adaptor containing 12 random nucleotides. TCRdb recomputed calls from the 5' RACE reads with MiXCR, one row per CDR3 protein. The data show fewer than 600,000 distinct CDR3 sequences, roughly a quarter seen once. These data also featured in a second study, about T cells of mothers and their children. From that paper: Donation involved a few healthy Caucasian mothers and the six children that they had.

V gene TRBV3-1 combines with J gene TRBJ1-4; tentatively, D is TRBD1 (5 bases). Sequenced input: blood. This sequence was found in a boy between 2 and 10 years old in good health. In DNA form, the CDR3 reads TGTGCCAGCAGCCCGAGAGGGGCTAATGAAAAACTGTTTTTT. Translating gives CASSPRGANEKLFF.